This T cell receptor beta chain was identified in a study of T cells in Graves' hyperthyroidism and ophthalmopathy (dated by TCRdb to between 2017 and 2020). Describing the broader study: A discovery cohort of fewer than 110 patients, about 44 with Graves' ophthalmopathy and fewer than 65 with stable Graves' hyperthyroidism, was used to find distinguishing TCR V-J signatures. After blood sampling, hyperthyroidism patients were treated with methimazole at a starting dose of 30 mg daily, and ophthalmopathy patients were treated with high-dose intravenous methylprednisolone. The paper reports TCR Vbeta CDR3 sequencing of more than 120 peripheral blood samples: 43 ophthalmopathy, fewer than 80 hyperthyroidism and approximately 17 progressor patients. In six Graves' hyperthyroidism patients, the study also compared T-cell repertoires from thyroid tissue with T-cell repertoires from blood. For training and testing, the 80 to 100 patients in the discovery cohort were randomly divided in a 7:3 ratio. Whether ophthalmopathy could be predicted prospectively was tested in an independent validation cohort made up of about 20 hyperthyroidism patients plus 17 patients who later progressed to ophthalmopathy.

Reading from cysteine to phenylalanine, the CDR3 counts 10 amino acids. The sequence is cut down to CDR3 DNA, 30 bases in frame from base 1. Deletion took 5 bases off V and 10 bases off J, with a span of 8 bases between the germline ends. The germline V gene (reference sequence) provides CDR1 SEHNR and CDR2 FQNEAQ. The TCR beta CDR3 regions were amplified from RNA transcripts. The first round of RT-PCR for the TCR CDR3 was performed with the HTBI primer set and the Qiagen OneStep RT-PCR kit. A second multiplex PCR round built the libraries, followed by size selection and purification. The libraries were sequenced on an Illumina HiSeq2000 using paired-end 100 bp reads. As for the original processing: Raw data were processed with SOAPnuke, discarding reads with adapters, uncalled bases, mean Phred below 15, or no exact constant-primer or identifier match. COPE v1.2.5 was used to merge the high-quality paired reads, and each unique nucleotide sequence was defined as a clonotype. MiTCR v1.1 was used to align clonotypes to the IMGT TRBV, TRBD and TRBJ reference segments. Only V-J combinations with frequency above 0.0001, covering 98% to 99.2% of repertoires, were analysed. A TCS score was defined as the ratio between F50 (clonal expansion) and ExV (chaos), using BLOSUM62-based TCRdist between CDR3 peptides within each V-J. Welch's t-statistics and random forest reduced roughly 500 V-J features to 13, which were used in a naive Bayes classifier (R e1071). TCRdb reran the public reads through fastp at Q25 and MiXCR, keeping productive beta chains. One record per CDR3 amino acid sequence lists the most common genes and DNA. It is TCRdb's table, rather than the study itself, that gives the V and J calls and clone size. For this sample the table gives under 700,000 distinct CDR3 sequences, of which about 43% were detected only once. The top ten clonotypes cover 8.2% of the sample.

A patient counted as having stable Graves' hyperthyroidism if no progression to ophthalmopathy occurred over 18 months of follow-up. Hyperthyroidism patients were newly diagnosed, had a disease duration of under 2 months, and were aged 18 to 65 years. Exclusion was applied to patients with uncontrolled infections, other autoimmune diseases, pregnancy or lactation. Diagnoses were based on clinical symptoms, serum thyroxine and TRAb, thyroid ultrasound and orbital computed tomography. Trizol reagent was used to extract total RNA, and RNA quality was then checked on an Agilent 2100 Bioanalyzer. Overall results and qualifications from the work: Most expanded thyroid clonotypes (frequency above 0.001) were also found in blood, which suggests that blood repertoires may mirror thyroid immune responses. In cross-validation, a model built on a 13 V-J signature told ophthalmopathy apart from stable hyperthyroidism with over 85% sensitivity and approximately 81% specificity, and in testing the same model reached 80%/75%. In validation, the model predicted progression to ophthalmopathy with over 65% sensitivity and 72% to 85% specificity, a median of 6.5 months before onset. No statistical method was used to fix the sample size in advance, and group allocation was not hidden from the investigators.

In this sample, this clonotype turned up many times. Its cognate antigen has yet to be identified. Base qualities are not at hand, and no much larger clone is one base apart. The sequenced sample was peripheral blood or thyroid tissue (not recorded which). The sequence was collected from a woman between 18 and 30 years old with Graves' hyperthyroidism. Donor details come from another sample of the same person, matched by shared clones. The rearranged chain carries TRBV7-9 and TRBJ1-1; no D gene is confidently identified. In nucleotides, the sequence is TGTGCCAGCAGCGCCGGCCGAGCTTTCTTT. It encodes CASSAGRAFF. Joined to the reference TRBV7-9 and TRBJ1-1 proteins, this CDR3 gives the full variable domain: DTGVSQNPRHKITKRGQNVTFRCDPISEHNRLYWYRQTLGQGPEFLTYFQNEAQLEKSRLLSDRFSAERPKGSFSTLEIQRTEQGDSAMYLCASSAGRAFFGQGTRLTVV.